Included here is one T cell receptor beta chain sequence, with context. What antigen it recognizes has not been identified. No per-base quality is available; no much larger clone lies one base away. The sample is drawn from a study of fetal regulatory T cell absence and autoimmunity (dated by TCRdb to 2016 to 2017). Regarding the study in general: The IPEX patients showed exocrine pancreas autoimmunity in the absence of clinical diabetes. Summary of the overall study and its limitations: Compared with cord blood, the pancreas TCR compartment showed significant oligoclonal enrichment, and some top clones were enriched more than 95-fold. The oligoclonal enrichment was interpreted as support for antigen-driven autoimmunity in the pancreas before birth in IPEX syndrome. Cord blood and pancreas had broadly similar TRB gene family usage, resembling published neonatal and adult repertoires.

As encoded in the germline V gene, CDR1 is SQVTM while CDR2 is ANQGSEA. The CDR3 starts with the cysteine, ends with the phenylalanine, and has 17 residues. The only DNA kept is the CDR3, 51 bases in frame from the first base. Trimmed from V: 4 bases; trimmed from J: 6 bases; junction bases lacking a gene match: 11. TCRbeta CDR3 regions were amplified and barcoded by two-step multiplex PCR on the immunoSEQ human TCRbeta survey platform. Sequencing of the libraries was done on Illumina instruments, and IgH was sequenced in parallel from the same samples. On the study's bioinformatics: To remove PCR and sequencing errors, raw reads were filtered against IMGT V, D, J definitions and grouped with a nearest-neighbor algorithm. Clones were defined as identical nucleotide sequences, and differential abundance between tissues was assessed by per-clone Fisher exact tests with a pFDR threshold of p<0.01. Clones with frequencies too low for statistical inference were excluded by a minimum inclusion filter of 10 in either sample. The immunoSEQ Analyzer was used for pairwise clonal comparisons, while IMGT tools were used to assess gene family usage. Not all clones reach the TCRdb copy of this immuneACCESS table, which keeps in-frame sequences only. Checked studies attribute under half of the gap to unresolved V genes and leave the rest unexplained. That table furnishes V, J and clone size, whereas the DNA furnished D and trimming. This sample has about 95,000 clones in its table, and 60% to 80% of those were observed once. The ten largest account for 1.5% to 2.5% of the sample.

Repertoire sequencing was done on genomic DNA taken from frozen pancreas tissue. Genomic DNA, about 1.9-3.4 ug, was extracted from umbilical cord blood or frozen pancreas using the DNeasy Blood and Tissue Kit. The specimen was pancreas tissue. The sequence came from a male donor with IPEX syndrome. The rearranged segments are TRBV29-1 and TRBJ2-6, and 11 bases in between align with TRBD1. The nucleotide sequence reads TGCAGCGTTGCGAAGGACAGGGGGCGATATGAGGCCAACGTCCTGACTTTC. This translates into CSVAKDRGRYEANVLTF.